Described below is a single T cell receptor beta chain sequence and its context. Its cognate antigen is unknown. The PCR used 60 Vbeta and 13 Jbeta primers. The assay was immunoSEQ multiplex PCR, and TCRdb's table has in-frame clones only and misses some. Among about 130,000 clones listed, about 78% were seen once. This sample is drawn from a study of cytomegalovirus exposure and HLA in healthy donors. Regarding the study as a whole: Most observed TCR sequences were rare, whereas some public TCRs were detected in many donors. TCR beta V- and J-gene trimming was later associated with a missense DCLRE1C variant.

The specimen was PBMCs. This sequence originates from a human donor in good health.

The CDR3 region is CASSHDRESIYEQYF. The CDR3 DNA reads TGTGCCAGCAGCCACGACAGGGAGTCAATCTACGAGCAGTACTTC. The rearrangement joins TRBV6-5 to TRBJ2-7, with 7 bases fitting TRBD1. V was clipped by 6 bases and J by 3 bases; unmatched bases: 11. Germline V gene lookup returns CDR1 MNHEY and CDR2 SVGAGI. This CDR3 is 15 amino acids long.